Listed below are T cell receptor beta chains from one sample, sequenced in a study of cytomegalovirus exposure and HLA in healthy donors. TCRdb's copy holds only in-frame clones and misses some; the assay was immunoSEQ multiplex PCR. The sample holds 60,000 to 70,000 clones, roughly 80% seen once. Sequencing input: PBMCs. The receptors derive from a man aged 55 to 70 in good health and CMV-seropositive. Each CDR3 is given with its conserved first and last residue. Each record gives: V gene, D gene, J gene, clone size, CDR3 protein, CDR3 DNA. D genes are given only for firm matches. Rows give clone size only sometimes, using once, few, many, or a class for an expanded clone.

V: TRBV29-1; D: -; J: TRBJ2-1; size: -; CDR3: CSVEGVVSGNEQFF; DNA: TGCAGCGTTGAAGGGGTAGTCTCCGGGAATGAGCAGTTCTTC
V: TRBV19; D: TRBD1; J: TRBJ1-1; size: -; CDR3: CASSYGQGQEAFF; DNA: TGTGCCAGTAGTTACGGACAGGGGCAGGAAGCTTTCTTT
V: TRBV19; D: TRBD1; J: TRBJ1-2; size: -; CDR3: CASSIQGQNYGYTF; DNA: TGTGCCAGTAGTATCCAGGGACAGAACTATGGCTACACCTTC
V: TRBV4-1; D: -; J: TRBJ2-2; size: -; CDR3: CASSSSGRGEGELFF; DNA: TGCGCCAGCAGCTCCTCGGGCAGGGGTGAGGGGGAGCTGTTTTTT
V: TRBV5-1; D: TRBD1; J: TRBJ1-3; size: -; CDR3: CASSLKLVPGQRHSGNTIYF; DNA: TGCGCCAGCAGCTTGAAGCTAGTCCCGGGACAGCGCCATTCTGGAAACACCATATATTTT
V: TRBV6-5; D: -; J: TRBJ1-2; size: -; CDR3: CASSPNLAGAYGYTF; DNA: TGTGCCAGCAGTCCCAACCTCGCAGGGGCCTATGGCTACACCTTC
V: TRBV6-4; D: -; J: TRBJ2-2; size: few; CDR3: CASSVFQGTGELFF; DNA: TGTGCCAGCAGTGTCTTTCAGGGGACCGGGGAGCTGTTTTTT
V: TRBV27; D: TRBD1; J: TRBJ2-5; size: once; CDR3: CASSWTGTKETQYF; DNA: TGTGCCAGCAGTTGGACAGGGACCAAAGAGACCCAGTACTTC
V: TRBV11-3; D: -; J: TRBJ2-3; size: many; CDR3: CASSLDGSGSTDTQYF; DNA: TGTGCCAGCAGCTTAGATGGGAGCGGTAGCACAGATACGCAGTATTTT
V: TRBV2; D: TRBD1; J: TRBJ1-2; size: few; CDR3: CASSDRQGHGYTF; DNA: TGTGCCAGCAGTGACCGACAGGGCCATGGCTACACCTTC
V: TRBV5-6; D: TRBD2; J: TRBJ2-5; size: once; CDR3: CASSWRLAGSQETQYF; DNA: TGTGCCAGCAGCTGGAGGCTAGCGGGAAGCCAAGAGACCCAGTACTTC
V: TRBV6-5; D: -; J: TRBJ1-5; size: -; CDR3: CASSPPGNQPQHF; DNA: TGTGCCAGCAGTCCTCCGGGAAATCAGCCCCAGCATTTT
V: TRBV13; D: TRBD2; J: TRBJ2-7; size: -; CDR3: CASSSSRASGIYEQYF; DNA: TGTGCCAGCAGCTCTTCTAGGGCTAGCGGGATCTACGAGCAGTACTTC
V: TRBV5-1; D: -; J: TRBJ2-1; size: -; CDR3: CASSLAGASISLYNEQFF; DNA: TGCGCCAGCAGCTTGGCAGGGGCTAGCATTAGCCTCTACAATGAGCAGTTCTTC
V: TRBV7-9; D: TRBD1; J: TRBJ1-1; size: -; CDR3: CASSLGPGGIWRNTEAFF; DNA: TGTGCCAGCAGCTTAGGTCCAGGGGGCATTTGGAGGAACACTGAAGCTTTCTTT
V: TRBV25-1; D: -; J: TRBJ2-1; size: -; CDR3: CASKGVGYNEQFF; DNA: TGTGCCAGCAAGGGAGTGGGTTACAATGAGCAGTTCTTC
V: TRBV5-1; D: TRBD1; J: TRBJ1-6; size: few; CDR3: CASSSLSGTGINSPLHF; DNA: TGCGCCAGCAGCTCCCTTTCCGGGACAGGGATTAATTCACCCCTCCACTTT
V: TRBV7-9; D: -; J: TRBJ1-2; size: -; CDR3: CASSFPSRVNYGYTF; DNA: TGTGCCAGCAGCTTCCCAAGCAGGGTCAACTATGGCTACACCTTC